The present TCR beta chain was sequenced within a study of T-cell reconstitution after alpha-beta-depleted transplantation in children. General study points: In patients about two months after transplant, alpha-beta T cells reportedly arose from several hundred expanded graft clones.

Germline lookup yields CDR1 SGDLS and CDR2 YYNGEE. The ends lost 4 bases at V and 9 bases at J; junction bases unmatched: 11. The CDR3 loop spans 15 amino acids. Points on this clonotype: Its specificity is unknown.

TCRbeta library construction was performed incorporating unique molecular identifiers. TCRdb fed the PCR reads into MiXCR, producing one record per CDR3 protein. This table holds fewer than 550,000 distinct CDR3 sequences, around 10% found once. This rearrangement joins TRBV9 to TRBJ1-4; 8 bases align to TRBD1. This clonotype originated in a female patient between 2 and 15 years old who had a stem cell transplant for aplastic anemia, so the T cells may come from the graft donor. The source material was PBMCs, mostly from graft donor cells, sampled 180 days after TCRalphabeta/CD19-depleted stem cell transplant. The CDR3 here is CASSPTDRDGQKLFF. The CDR3 nucleotides read TGTGCCAGCAGCCCGACGGACAGGGACGGTCAAAAACTGTTTTTT.